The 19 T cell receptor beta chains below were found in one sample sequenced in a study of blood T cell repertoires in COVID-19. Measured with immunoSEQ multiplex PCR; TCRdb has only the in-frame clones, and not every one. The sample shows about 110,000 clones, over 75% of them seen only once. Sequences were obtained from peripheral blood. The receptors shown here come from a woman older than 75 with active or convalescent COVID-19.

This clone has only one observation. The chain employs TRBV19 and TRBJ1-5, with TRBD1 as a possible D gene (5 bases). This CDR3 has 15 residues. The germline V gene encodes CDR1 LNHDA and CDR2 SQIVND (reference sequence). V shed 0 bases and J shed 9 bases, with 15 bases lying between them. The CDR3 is CASSIDRGGSGPQHF. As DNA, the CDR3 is TGTGCCAGTAGTATAGATCGGGGGGGTTCGGGGCCCCAGCATTTT.

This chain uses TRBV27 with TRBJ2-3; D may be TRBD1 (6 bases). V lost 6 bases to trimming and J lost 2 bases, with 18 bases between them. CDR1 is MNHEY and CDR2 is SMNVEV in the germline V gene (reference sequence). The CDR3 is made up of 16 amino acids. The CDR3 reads CASRGSRRGYTDTQYF. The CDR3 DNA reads TGTGCCAGCAGGGGGAGTCGCAGGGGTTACACAGATACGCAGTATTTT.

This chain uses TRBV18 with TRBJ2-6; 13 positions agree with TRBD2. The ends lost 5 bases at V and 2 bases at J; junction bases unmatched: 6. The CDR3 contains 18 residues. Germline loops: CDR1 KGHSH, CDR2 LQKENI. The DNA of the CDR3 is TGTGCCAGCTCAGAACTAGCGGGAGGGCTGGCTGGGGCCAACGTCCTGACTTTC. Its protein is CASSELAGGLAGANVLTF.

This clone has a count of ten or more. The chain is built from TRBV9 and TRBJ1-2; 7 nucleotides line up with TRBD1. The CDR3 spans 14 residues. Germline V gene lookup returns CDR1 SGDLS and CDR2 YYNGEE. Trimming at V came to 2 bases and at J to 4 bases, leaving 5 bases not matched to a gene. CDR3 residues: CASSVGTARYGYTF. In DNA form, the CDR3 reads TGTGCCAGCAGCGTGGGGACAGCCCGCTATGGCTACACCTTC.

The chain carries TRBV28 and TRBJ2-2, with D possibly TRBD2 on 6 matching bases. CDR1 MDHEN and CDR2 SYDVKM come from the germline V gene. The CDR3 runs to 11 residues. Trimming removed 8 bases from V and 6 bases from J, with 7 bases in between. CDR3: CASWGAGELFF. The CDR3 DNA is TGTGCCAGCTGGGGGGCCGGGGAGCTGTTTTTT.

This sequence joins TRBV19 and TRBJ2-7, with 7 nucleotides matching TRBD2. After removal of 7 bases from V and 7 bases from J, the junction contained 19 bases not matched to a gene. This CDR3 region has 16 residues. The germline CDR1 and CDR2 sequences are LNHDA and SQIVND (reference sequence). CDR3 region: CASISSRREGPQEQYF. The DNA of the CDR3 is TGTGCCAGTATATCCTCTAGGAGGGAGGGGCCCCAAGAGCAGTACTTC.

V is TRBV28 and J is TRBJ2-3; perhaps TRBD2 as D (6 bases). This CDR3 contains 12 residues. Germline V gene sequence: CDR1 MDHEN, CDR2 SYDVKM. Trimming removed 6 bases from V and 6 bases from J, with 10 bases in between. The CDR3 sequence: CASRFGGDTQYF. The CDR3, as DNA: TGTGCCAGCAGGTTTGGGGGGGATACGCAGTATTTT. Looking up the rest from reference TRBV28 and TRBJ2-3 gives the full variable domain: DVKVTQSSRYLVKRTGEKVFLECVQDMDHENMFWYRQDPGLGLRLIYFSYDVKMKEKGDIPEGYSVSREKKERFSLILESASTNQTSMYLCASRFGGDTQYFGPGTRLTVL.

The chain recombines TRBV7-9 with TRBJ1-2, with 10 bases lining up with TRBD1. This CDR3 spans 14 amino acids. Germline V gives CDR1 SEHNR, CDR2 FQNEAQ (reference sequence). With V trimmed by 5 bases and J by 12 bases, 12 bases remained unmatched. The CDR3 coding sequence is TGTGCCAGCAGCGTCCGGGACAGGGGACCTTGGAACACCTTC. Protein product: CASSVRDRGPWNTF.

CDR3 in amino acids: CASSLFLAGYYEQYF. The CDR3 region has the DNA TGTGCCAGCAGCTTATTCCTAGCGGGATACTACGAGCAGTACTTC. V usage is TRBV7-2 and J usage is TRBJ2-7; 9 bases agree with TRBD2. The CDR3 is 15 amino acids. Losses at the gene ends were 2 bases for V and 3 bases for J; bases not matched to a gene: 5. Looked up from germline, CDR1 is SGHTA and CDR2 is FQGNSA.

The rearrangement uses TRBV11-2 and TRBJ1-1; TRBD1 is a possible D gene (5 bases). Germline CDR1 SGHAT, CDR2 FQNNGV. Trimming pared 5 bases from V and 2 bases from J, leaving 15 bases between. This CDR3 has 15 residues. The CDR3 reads CASSTGHVFNTEAFF. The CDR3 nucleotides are TGTGCCAGCAGCACCGGACACGTCTTCAACACTGAAGCTTTCTTT.

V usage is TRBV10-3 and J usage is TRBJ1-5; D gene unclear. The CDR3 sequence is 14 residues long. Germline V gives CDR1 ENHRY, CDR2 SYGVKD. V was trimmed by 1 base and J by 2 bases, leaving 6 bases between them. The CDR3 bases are TGTGCCATCAGTGAGTACAGTGGCAATCAGCCCCAGCATTTT. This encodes CAISEYSGNQPQHF.

CDR3 sequence reads: CASSPGTGVETQYF. Written as DNA, the CDR3 is TGTGCCAGCAGCCCCGGGACAGGAGTGGAGACCCAGTACTTC. The V call is TRBV2, the J call TRBJ2-5; TRBD1 matches 8 bases. The CDR3 spans 14 residues. J was trimmed by 5 bases and V by 6 bases; bases with no gene match: 8. CDR1 and CDR2 (germline): SNHLY, FYNNEI.

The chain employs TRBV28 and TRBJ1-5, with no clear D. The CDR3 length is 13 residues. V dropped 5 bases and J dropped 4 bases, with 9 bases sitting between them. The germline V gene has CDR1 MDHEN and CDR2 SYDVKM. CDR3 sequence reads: CASSVYGNQPQHF. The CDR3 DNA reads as TGTGCCAGCAGTGTTTACGGGAATCAGCCCCAGCATTTT.

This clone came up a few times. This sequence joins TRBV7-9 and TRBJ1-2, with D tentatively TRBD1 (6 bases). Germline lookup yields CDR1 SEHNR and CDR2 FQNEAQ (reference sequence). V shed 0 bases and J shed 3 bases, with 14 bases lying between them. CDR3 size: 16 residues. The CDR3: CASSLASGGAHYGYTF. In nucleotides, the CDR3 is TGTGCCAGCAGCTTAGCTAGCGGGGGCGCGCACTATGGCTACACCTTC.

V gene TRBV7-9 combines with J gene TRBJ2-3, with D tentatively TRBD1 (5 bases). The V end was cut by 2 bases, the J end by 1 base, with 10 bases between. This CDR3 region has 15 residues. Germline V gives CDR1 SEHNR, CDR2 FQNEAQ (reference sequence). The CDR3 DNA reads TGTGCCAGCAGCTTACCTACAGGAGGCACAGATACGCAGTATTTT. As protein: CASSLPTGGTDTQYF. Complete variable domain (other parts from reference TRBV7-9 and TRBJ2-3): DTGVSQNPRHKITKRGQNVTFRCDPISEHNRLYWYRQTLGQGPEFLTYFQNEAQLEKSRLLSDRFSAERPKGSFSTLEIQRTEQGDSAMYLCASSLPTGGTDTQYFGPGTRLTVL.

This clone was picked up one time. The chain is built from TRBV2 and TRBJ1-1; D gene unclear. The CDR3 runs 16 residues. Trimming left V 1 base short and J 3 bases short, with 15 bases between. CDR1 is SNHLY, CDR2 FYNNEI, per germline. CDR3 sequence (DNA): TGTGCCAGCAGTGAAGACATCGGGGTTGTGGACACTGAAGCTTTCTTT. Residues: CASSEDIGVVDTEAFF.

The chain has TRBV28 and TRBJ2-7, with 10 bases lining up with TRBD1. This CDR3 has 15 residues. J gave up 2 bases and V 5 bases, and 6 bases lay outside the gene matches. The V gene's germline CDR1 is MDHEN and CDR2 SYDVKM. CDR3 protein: CASSTTGTGAYEQYF. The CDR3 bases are TGTGCCAGCAGTACCACCGGGACAGGGGCCTACGAGCAGTACTTC.

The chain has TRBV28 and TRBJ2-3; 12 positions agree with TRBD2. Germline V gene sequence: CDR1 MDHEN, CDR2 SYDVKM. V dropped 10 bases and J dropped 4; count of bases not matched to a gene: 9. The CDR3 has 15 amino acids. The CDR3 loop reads CAIDPSGRVSDTQYF. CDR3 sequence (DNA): TGTGCCATCGACCCTAGCGGGAGGGTCTCAGATACGCAGTATTTT.

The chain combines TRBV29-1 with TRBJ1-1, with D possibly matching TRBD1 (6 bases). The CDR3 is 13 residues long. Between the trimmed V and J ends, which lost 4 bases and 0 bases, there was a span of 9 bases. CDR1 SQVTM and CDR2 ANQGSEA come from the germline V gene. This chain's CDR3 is CSVADRMNTEAFF. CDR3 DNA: TGCAGCGTTGCCGACAGGATGAACACTGAAGCTTTCTTT.